This T cell receptor beta chain was captured in a study of T cell clonality in common variable immunodeficiency. Whole-study results and caveats: CVID subjects shared fewer TCRbeta clones than healthy controls did. Reportedly, TCR beta sequences from common variable immunodeficiency showed fewer deletions and N-nucleotide insertions.

This clone showed up many times. What it recognizes is unknown. The CDR3 is cut off 3 residues early in the read; its end comes from the germline J gene. Patients and controls were mostly of Caucasian heritage. The CDR3 runs 13 residues. Germline V gene lookup returns CDR1 KGHSY and CDR2 FQNENV. TCRdb keeps only in-frame clones here, not all; method: immunoSEQ multiplex PCR. Captured here are tens of thousands of clones, none seen once; the top ten comprise approximately 2%. The sequence was obtained from a person aged 18 to 75 in good health. Sequencing used peripheral blood mononuclear cells. The J gene is TRBJ1-2, the V gene TRBV16; perhaps TRBD1 as D (6 bases). CDR3 DNA (partial): TGTGCCAGCAGCCAAATTACAACAGGGGGC. As protein: CASSQITTGG. The full CDR3 protein is CASSQITTGGYTF.